This T cell receptor beta chain derives from a study of pediatric ulcerative colitis. The study's findings and limits: Repertoires came from total lymphocyte DNA, so rare subsets like regulatory T cells may be missed. Ulcerative colitis patients shared more blood-rectal clones than controls.

Profiling relied on immunoSEQ multiplex PCR, and the TCRdb table lists in-frame clones only, not all of them. The sample lists 30,000 or so clones, around 82% occurring once. With 2 bases removed from V and 5 bases from J, the gap between germline ends came to 11 bases. The CDR3 extends over 14 amino acids. Germline V gene data show CDR1 as SGHKS and CDR2 as YYEKEE (reference sequence). Ulcerative colitis patients received no immunosuppressive medication before the diagnostic colonoscopy. The blood sample was taken during the colonoscopy visit. On this clone: Antigen specificity is unknown.

The chain joins TRBV5-5 to TRBJ2-1; weak D call: TRBD1 (5 bases). This receptor was obtained from a boy aged 5 to 17 with severe ulcerative colitis. Sequencing was carried out using blood. CDR3 amino acids: CASSLERGHNEQFF. The CDR3 nucleotides read TGTGCCAGCAGCTTAGAAAGGGGTCACAATGAGCAGTTCTTC.